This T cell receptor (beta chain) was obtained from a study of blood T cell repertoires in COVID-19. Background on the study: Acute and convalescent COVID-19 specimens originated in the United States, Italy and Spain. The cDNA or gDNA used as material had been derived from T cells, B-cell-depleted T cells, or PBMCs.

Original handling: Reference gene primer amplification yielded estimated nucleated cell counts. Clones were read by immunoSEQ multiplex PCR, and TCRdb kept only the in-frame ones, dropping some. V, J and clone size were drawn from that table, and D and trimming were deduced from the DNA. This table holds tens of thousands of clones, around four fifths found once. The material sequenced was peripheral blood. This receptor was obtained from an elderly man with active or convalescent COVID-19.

The CDR3 region is CAWSEAGGQPQHF. CDR3 nucleotides: TGTGCCTGGAGTGAGGCGGGGGGTCAGCCCCAGCATTTT. V and J are TRBV30 and TRBJ1-5; D might be TRBD1 (5 bases). Trimming took 1 base from V and 6 from J, leaving 10 bases between them. The CDR3 loop spans 13 amino acids. Looked up from germline, CDR1 is GTSNPN and CDR2 is SVGIG (reference sequence). The whole variable domain, remainder taken from reference TRBV30 and TRBJ1-5, is SQTIHQWPATLVQPVGSPLSLECTVEGTSNPNLYWYRQAAGRGLQLLFYSVGIGQISSEVPQNLSASRPQDRQFILSSKKLLLSDSGFYLCAWSEAGGQPQHFGDGTRLSIL.